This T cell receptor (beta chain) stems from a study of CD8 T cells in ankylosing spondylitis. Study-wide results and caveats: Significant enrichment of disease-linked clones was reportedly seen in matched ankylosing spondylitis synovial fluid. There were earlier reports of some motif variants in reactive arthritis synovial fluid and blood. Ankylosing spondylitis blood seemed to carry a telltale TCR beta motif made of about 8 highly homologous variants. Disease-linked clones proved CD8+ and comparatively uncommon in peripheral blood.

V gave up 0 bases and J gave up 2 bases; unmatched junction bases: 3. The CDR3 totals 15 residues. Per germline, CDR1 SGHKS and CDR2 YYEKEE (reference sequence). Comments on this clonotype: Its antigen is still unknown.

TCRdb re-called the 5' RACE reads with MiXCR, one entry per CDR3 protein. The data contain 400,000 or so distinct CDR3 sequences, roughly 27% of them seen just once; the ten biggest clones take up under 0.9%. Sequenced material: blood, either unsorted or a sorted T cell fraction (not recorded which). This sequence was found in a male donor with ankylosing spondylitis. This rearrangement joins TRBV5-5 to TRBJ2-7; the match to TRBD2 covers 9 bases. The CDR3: CASSLGLAGAYEQYF. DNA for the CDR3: TGTGCCAGCAGCTTGGGATTAGCGGGAGCCTACGAGCAGTACTTC.